A selection of T cell receptor beta chains follows, all from one sample in a study of glioma-infiltrating T cells. TCRdb ran MiXCR on the multiplex PCR reads and lists one entry per CDR3 protein. Of around 150,000 distinct CDR3 sequences in the sample, roughly 43% were seen once. Material for sequencing was glioma tissue, nonneoplastic brain tissue, or PBMCs (not recorded which). These receptor sequences come from a human donor with low-grade glioma or glioblastoma, undergoing nonglioma brain surgery, or in good health (not recorded which). The CDR3 runs from the conserved cysteine through the conserved F or W. Fields, in order: D gene, V gene, clone size, J gene, CDR3 protein, CDR3 DNA. A D gene is named only where the DNA matches it firmly. Clone size is shown for a subset of rows, as once, few, many or a class of expanded clone.

D: -
V: TRBV7-9
size: few
J: TRBJ2-7
CDR3: CASSLGTAAYEQYF
DNA: TGTGCCAGCAGCTTAGGGACAGCAGCCTACGAGCAGTACTTC

D: -
V: TRBV6-2/TRBV6-3
size: few
J: TRBJ2-7
CDR3: CASSYWRARDSYEQYF
DNA: TGTGCCAGCAGTTATTGGAGGGCCCGGGACTCCTACGAGCAGTACTTC

D: TRBD2
V: TRBV6-1
size: -
J: TRBJ2-7
CDR3: CASSESGLAENSYEQYF
DNA: TGTGCCAGCAGTGAATCTGGACTAGCGGAAAACTCCTACGAGCAGTACTTC

D: -
V: TRBV20-1
size: -
J: TRBJ2-5
CDR3: CSASSARVLETQYF
DNA: TGCAGTGCTAGTTCTGCGAGGGTTTTAGAGACCCAGTACTTC

D: TRBD1
V: TRBV6-1
size: few
J: TRBJ2-7
CDR3: CASIPGQDSYEQYF
DNA: TGTGCCAGCATTCCGGGACAGGACTCCTACGAGCAGTACTTC

D: -
V: TRBV7-9
size: many
J: TRBJ2-7
CDR3: CASSSYYEQYF
DNA: TGTGCCAGCAGCTCCTACTACGAGCAGTACTTC

D: -
V: TRBV4-1
size: few
J: TRBJ2-2
CDR3: CASSQEPGQAGELFF
DNA: TGCGCCAGCAGCCAAGAACCAGGTCAGGCCGGGGAGCTGTTTTTT

D: TRBD1
V: TRBV20-1
size: many
J: TRBJ1-2
CDR3: CSASPGGRGYTF
DNA: TGCAGTGCTAGCCCAGGGGGACGTGGCTACACCTTC

D: -
V: TRBV6-8
size: -
J: TRBJ1-1
CDR3: CASSLARGSNTEAFF
DNA: TGTGCCAGCAGTTTAGCACGTGGGTCAAACACTGAAGCTTTCTTT

D: -
V: TRBV10-3
size: few
J: TRBJ1-1
CDR3: CAIKDAATNTEAFF
DNA: TGTGCCATCAAGGATGCAGCCACCAACACTGAAGCTTTCTTT

D: TRBD2
V: TRBV20-1
size: -
J: TRBJ2-2
CDR3: CSASEKRGANTGELFF
DNA: TGCAGTGCTAGCGAAAAGCGGGGGGCGAACACCGGGGAGCTGTTTTTT

D: -
V: TRBV2
size: -
J: TRBJ2-2
CDR3: CASSLAQAGPTGELFF
DNA: TGTGCCAGCAGTTTAGCCCAGGCCGGCCCCACCGGGGAGCTGTTTTTT

D: TRBD2
V: TRBV20-1
size: -
J: TRBJ2-3
CDR3: CSASRTSGGYDTQYF
DNA: TGCAGTGCTAGTCGCACTAGCGGGGGGTATGATACGCAGTATTTT

D: TRBD1
V: TRBV6-6
size: many
J: TRBJ2-7
CDR3: CASSYSWDRVAYEQYF
DNA: TGTGCCAGCAGTTACTCTTGGGACAGGGTAGCCTACGAGCAGTACTTC

D: -
V: TRBV11-2
size: -
J: TRBJ2-7
CDR3: CASSSRYQYGYEQYF
DNA: TGTGCCAGCAGTTCCCGGTATCAGTACGGGTACGAGCAGTACTTC

D: -
V: TRBV7-3
size: -
J: TRBJ2-3
CDR3: CASSSDHSDTQYF
DNA: TGTGCCAGCAGCTCCGACCATTCAGATACGCAGTATTTT

D: -
V: TRBV20-1
size: -
J: TRBJ2-5
CDR3: CSAPPLHLQETQYF
DNA: TGCAGTGCTCCCCCCCTCCATCTCCAAGAGACCCAGTACTTC